The 5 T cell receptor beta chains given below trace back to one sample, sequenced in a study of cytomegalovirus exposure and HLA in healthy donors. Amplification used 60 Vbeta primers and 13 Jbeta primers. Libraries were prepared by immunoSEQ multiplex PCR; TCRdb keeps only in-frame clonotypes and omits some of them. This sample has about 200,000 clones; approximately 86% occur once, and the top ten carry about 1%. Input material: PBMCs. Receptors were obtained from a boy between 2 and 10 years old in good health and CMV-seronegative.

CDR3: CASSELGQSSYEQYF. DNA for the CDR3: TGTGCCAGCAGTGAATTGGGACAGAGCTCCTACGAGCAGTACTTC. The rearrangement uses TRBV25-1 and TRBJ2-7, with 7 bases fitting TRBD1. Germline CDR1 reads MGHDK; CDR2 reads SYGVNS. This CDR3 has 15 amino acids. The V and J ends lost 1 base and 0 bases, in that order; junction bases with no gene match: 3.

Written as DNA, the CDR3 is TGTGCCAGCAGTCATGCTGGACAGGGGAACACTGAAGCTTTCTTT. The encoded protein is CASSHAGQGNTEAFF. The chain uses TRBV7-2 and TRBJ1-1; 8 bases agree with TRBD1. After removal of 6 bases from V and 1 base from J, the junction contained 7 bases not matched to a gene. The germline gives CDR1 SGHTA, CDR2 FQGNSA. The CDR3 is 15 amino acids.

The genes are TRBV6-1 and TRBJ2-4; 15 bases match TRBD2. Germline lookup yields CDR1 MNHNS and CDR2 SASEGT. J lost 0 bases, V lost 4 bases, and 10 bases had no gene match. This CDR3 has 20 residues. The CDR3 here is CASSGGTSGGNFLAKNIQYF. The CDR3 region has the DNA TGTGCCAGCAGTGGGGGGACTAGCGGGGGGAACTTTCTAGCCAAAAACATTCAGTACTTC.

The V and J genes are TRBV2 and TRBJ2-1; 9 nucleotides agree with TRBD1. Germline values: CDR1 SNHLY, CDR2 FYNNEI. The CDR3 runs 14 residues. Germline trimming cut 6 bases from V and 7 bases from J; bases unmatched to any gene: 7. This CDR3 is CASREQGAKNEQFF. CDR3 in DNA: TGTGCCAGCAGGGAACAGGGGGCTAAAAATGAGCAGTTCTTC.

V usage is TRBV5-5 and J usage is TRBJ2-5; no reliable D call. Trimming left V 0 bases short and J 3 bases short, with 6 bases between. The CDR3 sequence is 13 residues long. Germline CDR1 SGHKS, CDR2 YYEKEE (reference sequence). DNA of the CDR3: TGTGCCAGCAGCTTGGGTCGAGAAGAGACCCAGTACTTC. Residues: CASSLGREETQYF. Supplemented by reference TRBV5-5 and TRBJ2-5, the full variable domain reads DAGVTQSPTHLIKTRGQQVTLRCSPISGHKSVSWYQQVLGQGPQFIFQYYEKEERGRGNFPDRFSARQFPNYSSELNVNALLLGDSALYLCASSLGREETQYFGPGTRLLVL.